One TCR beta chain is described in this entry. The antigen it recognizes is unknown. Per-base quality was not reported, and no clone a single base away is much larger than it. The CDR3 numbers 17 residues from cysteine through phenylalanine. Only the CDR3 DNA is retained, 51 bases long and in frame from the first base. V is pruned by 3 bases and J by 5 bases, leaving 10 bases of the junction without a gene match. CDR1 and CDR2, looked up from the germline V gene, are SGHTA and FQGNSA. Patient enrollment in ICON started in early 2016, and the final patient was enrolled in the second half of 2018. In a subcohort of 80 or so patients, fresh tumor and matched uninvolved tissue were collected for in-depth immune analyses, with TCR sequencing among those analyses. DNA for TCR sequencing was isolated from bulk tissue, and no cell sorting was done. The entry originates in a study of tumor-infiltrating lymphocytes in localized non-small cell lung cancer (TCRdb year 2021). About the full investigation: The cohort covered several histologies, both smokers and never-smokers, and patients whose samples were collected after neoadjuvant chemotherapy. The overall ICON cohort comprised 150 surgical patients with localized non-small cell lung cancer whose tumors were resected. TCR sequencing was one of several integrated assays, alongside flow cytometry, multiplex immunofluorescence, RNA-seq, exome sequencing and proteomics, applied to the same patients. The paired tumor versus uninvolved lung comparison of immunoSEQ T-cell fraction included around 55 patients. Each patient contributed resected tumor tissue and uninvolved lung tissue from the same patient, described as non-adjacent to the tumor.

The immunoSEQ assay used for TCR sequencing gave the T-cell fraction in both tumor and uninvolved lung tissue. As for how the authors treated the data: To analyze survival, patients were divided into a high T-cell fraction group (upper tertile) and a low T-cell fraction group (lower two tertiles), and the two groups were compared using a log-rank test. A signed-rank test was used to check for differences in T-cell fraction between paired tumor and uninvolved lung. This is the immuneACCESS table as TCRdb keeps it, with only in-frame sequences that have V and J called. A part of the clones is gone; compared with another copy, unresolved V genes explain less than half, and the rest is unexplained. D and trimming come from the DNA, and the V and J calls and clone size come from that table. In this sample the table shows approximately 13,000 clones, approximately 83% of which occur a single time. About 4% of the sample comes from the top ten.

The investigation overall reported the following: Because different assays used different pieces of the same tissue, technical variation could not be distinguished from intratumor heterogeneity. Since assay coverage differed from patient to patient depending on how much tissue was available, TCR sequencing was done for only a subset of the cohort. The TCR-derived T-cell fraction showed no difference between the flow cytometry-defined immunotypes IM1 (good prognosis) and IM2 (poor prognosis). In line with immunofluorescence CD3 counts, TCRbeta sequencing supported higher T cell infiltration in tumors compared with uninvolved lung tissue.

Sample: uninvolved lung tissue not adjacent to the tumor. The clonotype originates from a human donor with non-small cell lung cancer. The sequence links TRBV7-2 to TRBJ2-2; the central 9 bases match TRBD2. The DNA sequence follows: TGTGCCAGCAGCTTTAGTCGCGGGAGGGCCGGTACCGGGGAGCTGTTTTTT. It is translated as CASSFSRGRAGTGELFF.